The 31 T cell receptor beta chains reported below all come from one sample, sequenced in a study of T-cell memory formation after mild COVID-19. Each CDR3 protein gets one entry after TCRdb re-called the 5' RACE reads with MiXCR. The table records 250,000 to 350,000 distinct CDR3 sequences, around 16% of them present only once. The specimen sequenced was PBMCs or a T cell subset sorted from them (not recorded which). The receptors here all came from a man aged 18 to 30 who had mild COVID-19 (a few samples of this study predate the infection). Cell type and time point are not known.

In its sample, this clonotype was seen a few times. The chain is built from TRBV7-2 and TRBJ1-6; 8 bases are a match to TRBD1. With V trimmed by 7 bases and J by 7 bases, 6 bases remained unmatched. Germline CDR1 SGHTA, CDR2 FQGNSA. This CDR3 comprises 14 residues. This chain's CDR3 is CASTWTGRNSPLHF. The DNA of the CDR3 is TGTGCCAGCACCTGGACAGGGCGGAATTCACCCCTCCACTTT.

V is TRBV6-5 and J is TRBJ1-6, with TRBD1 identical over 9 bases. The trim removed 6 bases at V and 5 bases at J, leaving 2 bases unmatched. Germline assignment: CDR1 MNHEY and CDR2 SVGAGI. This CDR3 region has 14 residues. The CDR3 loop reads CASRRDRDNSPLHF. The CDR3 region has the DNA TGTGCCAGCAGGAGGGACAGGGATAATTCACCCCTCCACTTT.

CDR3 residues: CASRILAGGGTQYF. The CDR3 coding sequence is TGTGCCAGCAGAATCTTAGCGGGCGGAGGAACCCAGTACTTC. The chain carries TRBV6-5 and TRBJ2-5; TRBD2 agrees at 7 bases. Per germline, CDR1 MNHEY and CDR2 SVGAGI. V shed 6 bases and J 8 bases; nucleotides not matched to a gene: 12. The CDR3 has 14 residues.

This clonotype has more than one count but fewer than ten. This sequence joins TRBV11-1 and TRBJ1-1, with D hard to call. This CDR3 has 12 residues. V was pared by 6 bases and J by 1 base, with 6 bases between. Germline V lookup: CDR1 SGHAT, CDR2 FQDESV (reference sequence). CDR3 residues: CASRGWNTEAFF. The CDR3 DNA sequence: TGTGCCAGCAGAGGCTGGAACACTGAAGCTTTCTTT.

The CDR3 coding sequence is TGTGCCAGCAGCTTGGCGGACAGGGGGCACACAGATACGCAGTATTTT. Translated, it gives CASSLADRGHTDTQYF. The V gene is TRBV5-6, the J gene TRBJ2-3; TRBD1 aligns across 11 bases. CDR3 size: 16 residues. Trimming took 0 bases from V and 2 from J; bases not matched to a gene: 2. The germline gives CDR1 SGHDT, CDR2 YYEEEE.

The V and J genes are TRBV6-1 and TRBJ2-7, with 11 nucleotides matching TRBD1. Per the germline V gene, CDR1 is MNHNS and CDR2 is SASEGT. Unmatched junction bases numbered 7, after V lost 4 bases and J lost 2 bases. This CDR3 has 16 residues. The chain's CDR3 is CASSVTPGQGAYEQYF. Written as DNA, the CDR3 is TGTGCCAGCAGTGTTACCCCGGGACAGGGGGCCTACGAGCAGTACTTC.

The chain carries TRBV7-6 and TRBJ1-1, with a possible D match to TRBD1 (6 bases). The ends were cut back, 5 bases at V and 4 bases at J, with 23 bases in the middle. CDR3 size: 17 residues. CDR1 and CDR2 (germline): SGHVS, FNYEAQ. The CDR3 coding sequence is TGTGCCAGCAGCCAAGTTCTATATCAGGGAGGGGGCACTGAAGCTTTCTTT. The encoded protein is CASSQVLYQGGGTEAFF.

This chain joins TRBV6-5 and TRBJ2-3; TRBD1 is a possible D gene (6 bases). The germline V gene encodes CDR1 MNHEY and CDR2 SVGAGI. CDR3 length: 14 amino acids. The V gene lost 7 bases and the J gene lost 3 bases, with 14 bases spanning the gap. In DNA, the CDR3 is TGTGCCAGCACTATGAGGGGGAGTACAGATACGCAGTATTTT. The encoded protein is CASTMRGSTDTQYF.

This clonotype was detected only a few times. J is TRBJ2-3 and V is TRBV7-9; D is ambiguous. The CDR3 is 13 residues long. Trimming pared 3 bases from V and 2 bases from J, leaving 6 bases between. Germline CDR1 is SEHNR and CDR2 is FQNEAQ (reference sequence). The CDR3 region has the DNA TGTGCCAGCAGCTTTATAATCACAGATACGCAGTATTTT. Its translation is CASSFIITDTQYF.

The rearrangement links TRBV4-1 to TRBJ1-1; maybe TRBD1 (5 bases). The CDR3 covers 16 residues. The V and J ends lost 4 bases and 0 bases respectively, with 15 bases between them. Looked up from germline, CDR1 is MGHRA and CDR2 is YSYEKL. The CDR3 region has the DNA TGCGCCAGCAGCCCTGGGGCAGGAGTCATGAACACTGAAGCTTTCTTT. This codes for CASSPGAGVMNTEAFF.

The CDR3 DNA is TGCAGTGCCCCCTCGAGGGTTGACTATGGCTACACCTTC. It specifies CSAPSRVDYGYTF. This rearrangement joins TRBV20-1 to TRBJ1-2; D remains ambiguous. This CDR3 contains 13 residues. Trimming shortened V by 6 bases and J by 3 bases, and 14 bases separated the two germline ends. The germline V gene encodes CDR1 DFQATT and CDR2 SNEGSKA (reference sequence).

The chain is built from TRBV12-3 or TRBV12-4 and TRBJ2-5; D call uncertain. V dropped 5 bases and J dropped 7 bases, with 14 bases sitting between them. This CDR3 is 13 amino acids long. The CDR3 protein is CASSHGQLGTQYF. In DNA form, the CDR3 reads TGTGCCAGCAGTCACGGCCAGCTAGGGACCCAGTACTTC.

Only a few counts were recorded for this clonotype. The chain uses TRBV19 and TRBJ1-5, with D hard to call. Germline CDR1 reads LNHDA; CDR2 reads SQIVND (reference sequence). V lost 5 bases and J lost 6, with 14 bases in between. The CDR3 runs 14 residues. The CDR3 region has the DNA TGTGCCAGTAGTGAGAGCAGTCAGCCTCAGCCCCAGCATTTT. Protein: CASSESSQPQPQHF.

This clonotype was detected only a few times. This chain joins TRBV12-3 or TRBV12-4 and TRBJ2-5, with 7 bases aligning to TRBD2. The CDR3 length is 15 residues. V shed 8 bases, J shed 2 bases, and the junction held 11 bases outside the gene matches. DNA of the CDR3: TGTGCCAGCGCCTTGCGGGGGACCCTTCAAGAGACCCAGTACTTC. This encodes CASALRGTLQETQYF.

This clonotype was picked up a small number of times. This sequence joins TRBV5-1 and TRBJ1-1; a possible D gene is TRBD1 (5 bases). The length of the CDR3 is 15 residues. V was cut by 4 bases and J by 4 bases, with 17 bases left in between. Germline CDR1 reads SGHRS; CDR2 reads YFSETQ. The CDR3 region is CASSQGTSAGTEAFF. DNA for the CDR3: TGCGCCAGCAGCCAAGGGACCTCTGCCGGCACTGAAGCTTTCTTT.

This clonotype turned up a few times. The chain links TRBV20-1 to TRBJ2-3; 10 nucleotides match TRBD2. This CDR3 contains 15 residues. V trimming: 4 bases; J trimming: 2 bases; junction bases outside the gene matches: 6. Germline CDR1 DFQATT, CDR2 SNEGSKA (reference sequence). The CDR3 nucleotides read TGCAGTGCTACCCGGACTAGCGGAACCACAGATACGCAGTATTTT. As protein: CSATRTSGTTDTQYF.

This clonotype has at least ten counts. The chain couples TRBV4-2 to TRBJ2-6; D is uncertain. The CDR3 extends over 16 amino acids. Germline CDR1 is LGHNA and CDR2 is YNFKEQ. Trimming left V 0 bases short and J 2 bases short, with 8 bases between. DNA for the CDR3: TGTGCCAGCAGCCAAGAAGGCGGCGCTGGGGCCAACGTCCTGACTTTC. It yields the protein CASSQEGGAGANVLTF.

This clonotype was observed a few times. The chain recombines TRBV11-2 with TRBJ2-4; D uncertain. This CDR3 is built from 16 residues. The V gene lost 2 bases and the J gene lost 0 bases, with 11 bases spanning the gap. In germline, CDR1 is SGHAT, CDR2 FQNNGV. This chain's CDR3 is CASSLRRSEAKNIQYF. The CDR3 DNA reads TGTGCCAGCAGCTTACGCCGCTCGGAAGCCAAAAACATTCAGTACTTC.

The chain recombines TRBV6-5 with TRBJ1-1, with D uncertain. The CDR3 spans 13 residues. Germline values: CDR1 MNHEY, CDR2 SVGAGI. Trimming removed 6 bases at V and 1 base at J, with 9 bases between. The CDR3 DNA reads TGTGCCAGCAGAAACGGCCAGAACACTGAAGCTTTCTTT. This codes for CASRNGQNTEAFF.

This sequence joins TRBV9 and TRBJ1-6, with no clear D. Germline V gene lookup returns CDR1 SGDLS and CDR2 YYNGEE. This CDR3 spans 17 amino acids. The V and J ends lost 0 bases and 9 bases respectively, with 19 bases between them. CDR3 residues: CASSVGAGFGLASPLHF. CDR3 DNA sequence: TGTGCCAGCAGCGTAGGTGCCGGCTTTGGTCTCGCTTCACCCCTCCACTTT.

This clonotype was seen only a few times. CDR3 DNA sequence: TGTGCCAGCAGTGATACAAGGCCCTCCTACGAGCAGTACTTC. This codes for CASSDTRPSYEQYF. The V gene is TRBV6-1, the J gene TRBJ2-7, with no clear D. Trimming removed 3 bases at V and 0 bases at J, with 9 bases between. This CDR3 has 14 amino acids. Germline assignment: CDR1 MNHNS and CDR2 SASEGT.

This clonotype appeared many times. The chain carries TRBV5-1 and TRBJ2-1, with TRBD2 matching over 9 bases. The length of the CDR3 is 13 residues. Germline V CDR1 and CDR2: SGHRS, YFSETQ. V was pared by 5 bases and J by 8 bases, with 5 bases of the junction left unmatched. The CDR3: CASRGTSYDEQFF. CDR3 in DNA: TGCGCCAGCAGAGGGACTAGCTATGATGAGCAGTTCTTC.

This clonotype occurred a few times. The chain recombines TRBV29-1 with TRBJ1-3; D not resolved. V shed 5 bases and J shed 3 bases, with 17 bases lying between them. The CDR3 runs to 15 residues. In germline, CDR1 is SQVTM, CDR2 ANQGSEA. The CDR3 loop is CSVSDMAVDGNTIYF. The CDR3 DNA sequence: TGCAGCGTTTCCGATATGGCGGTGGATGGAAACACCATATATTTT.

This clonotype was counted only a few times. The gene calls are TRBV24-1 and TRBJ2-1; possibly TRBD1 for D (6 bases). Germline V CDR1 and CDR2: KGHDR, SFDVKD. The CDR3 is 15 residues long. Between the trimmed V and J ends, which lost 4 bases and 4 bases, there was a span of 13 bases. The CDR3 sequence: CATSDQGKGYNEQFF. In DNA, the CDR3 is TGTGCCACCAGTGACCAGGGGAAGGGTTACAATGAGCAGTTCTTC.

This clonotype was detected only a few times. V usage is TRBV5-1 and J usage is TRBJ1-4; D possibly corresponds to TRBD1 (6 bases). Trimming cost V 1 base and J 2 bases, with 12 bases left between them. Per the germline V gene, CDR1 is SGHRS and CDR2 is YFSETQ. This CDR3 is built from 16 residues. CDR3 nucleotide sequence: TGCGCCAGCAGCTTGTTGGGGGCAGGTACTAATGAAAAACTGTTTTTT. As protein: CASSLLGAGTNEKLFF.

This clonotype was recorded a few times. The V call is TRBV27, the J call TRBJ2-6; the match to TRBD1 covers 8 bases. The CDR3 has 16 residues. The junction had 4 bases not matched to a gene; V was cut back by 3 bases and J by 3 bases. Germline loops: CDR1 MNHEY, CDR2 SMNVEV (reference sequence). The CDR3 nucleotides read TGTGCCAGCAGTTTCCAGGGGGCATATGGGGCCAACGTCCTGACTTTC. As protein: CASSFQGAYGANVLTF.

The chain employs TRBV7-8 and TRBJ2-2; 7 bases agree with TRBD1. J was trimmed by 4 bases and V by 5 bases; bases with no gene match: 10. This CDR3 contains 16 residues. Germline CDR1 and CDR2: SGHVS and FQNEAQ. In DNA, the CDR3 is TGTGCCAGCAGCGCAGATGACAGGGCCGGCACCGGGGAGCTGTTTTTT. This codes for CASSADDRAGTGELFF.

The chain combines TRBV29-1 with TRBJ2-5, with D unclear. CDR1 SQVTM and CDR2 ANQGSEA come from the germline V gene. Deletions cut 1 base from V and 5 bases from J, with 11 bases between. The CDR3 is made up of 13 amino acids. The CDR3 nucleotides are TGCAGCGTTGAAGTGGATAGCTTGGAGACCCAGTACTTC. It is translated as CSVEVDSLETQYF.

J is TRBJ1-5 and V is TRBV6-1; D is possibly TRBD1 (5 bases). There are 16 residues in the CDR3. CDR1 MNHNS and CDR2 SASEGT come from the germline V gene. The ends were cut back, 4 bases at V and 0 bases at J, with 13 bases in the middle. CDR3 nucleotides: TGTGCCAGCAGTGCCGGACGGGGGTATAGCAATCAGCCCCAGCATTTT. Translated, it gives CASSAGRGYSNQPQHF.

A few counts support this clonotype. The V call is TRBV7-2, the J call TRBJ1-3, with 9 nucleotides matching TRBD1. This CDR3 comprises 14 residues. Losses at the gene ends were 8 bases for V and 2 bases for J; bases not matched to a gene: 4. Looked up from germline, CDR1 is SGHTA and CDR2 is FQGNSA. The CDR3 bases are TGTGCCAGCCTCGGGACAGGGACTGGAAACACCATATATTTT. Residues: CASLGTGTGNTIYF. Complete variable domain (other parts from reference TRBV7-2 and TRBJ1-3): GAGVSQSPSNKVTEKGKDVELRCDPISGHTALYWYRQSLGQGLEFLIYFQGNSAPDKSGLPSDRFSAERTGGSVSTLTIQRTQQEDSAVYLCASLGTGTGNTIYFGEGSWLTVV.

This clonotype came up a few times. The CDR3 sequence is CASSLRGTRETQYF. The CDR3 DNA reads TGTGCCAGCAGCTTAAGGGGGACTAGGGAGACCCAGTACTTC. This chain links TRBV7-2 with TRBJ2-5; TRBD2 matches 8 bases. V lost 2 bases, J lost 5 bases, and 4 bases stayed unmatched. The germline V gene encodes CDR1 SGHTA and CDR2 FQGNSA. The CDR3 has 14 amino acids.